This T cell receptor beta chain was sequenced in a study of cytomegalovirus exposure and HLA in healthy donors. V lost 10 bases and J lost 2, with 12 bases in between. Germline V gives CDR1 MNHNS, CDR2 SASEGT. CDR3 length: 12 residues. Healthy donors of bone marrow made up the group. The PCR ran on 60 Vbeta and 13 Jbeta primers. Sequenced by immunoSEQ multiplex PCR; TCRdb stores in-frame clones only, minus some. The sample includes roughly 120,000 clones, 65% to 75% of them seen just once. The sequence derives from a woman between 50 and 59 years old in good health and CMV-seropositive. Sequencing was carried out using PBMCs. The rearrangement joins TRBV6-1 to TRBJ2-7; tentatively, D is TRBD1 (6 bases). The CDR3 nucleotides read TGTGCCACCAAGGGGGTCCCCTACGAGCAGTACTTC. Its protein is CATKGVPYEQYF.